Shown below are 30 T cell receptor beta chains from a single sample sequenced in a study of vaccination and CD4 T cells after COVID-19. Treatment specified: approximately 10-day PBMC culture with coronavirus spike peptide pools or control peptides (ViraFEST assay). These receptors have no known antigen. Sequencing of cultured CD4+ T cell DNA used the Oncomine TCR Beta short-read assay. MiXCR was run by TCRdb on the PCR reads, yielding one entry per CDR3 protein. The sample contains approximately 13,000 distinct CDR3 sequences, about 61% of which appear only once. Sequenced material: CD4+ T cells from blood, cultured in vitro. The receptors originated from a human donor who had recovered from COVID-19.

The CDR3 sequence is CASSQDLPSYEQYF. As DNA, the CDR3 is TGTGCCAGCAGCCAAGATTTGCCTTCCTACGAGCAGTACTTC. The V gene is TRBV4-2, the J gene TRBJ2-7, with no clear D. The CDR3 extends over 14 amino acids. Per germline, CDR1 LGHNA and CDR2 YNFKEQ. V was cut by 0 bases and J by 1 base, with 7 bases left in between.

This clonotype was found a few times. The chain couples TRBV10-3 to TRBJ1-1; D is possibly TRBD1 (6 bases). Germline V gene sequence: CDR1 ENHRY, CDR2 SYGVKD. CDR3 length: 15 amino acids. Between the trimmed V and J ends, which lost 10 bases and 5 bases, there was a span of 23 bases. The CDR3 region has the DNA TGTGCCACCCTCGGCCCGACAGGACCTGAAACTGAAGCTTTCTTT. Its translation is CATLGPTGPETEAFF.

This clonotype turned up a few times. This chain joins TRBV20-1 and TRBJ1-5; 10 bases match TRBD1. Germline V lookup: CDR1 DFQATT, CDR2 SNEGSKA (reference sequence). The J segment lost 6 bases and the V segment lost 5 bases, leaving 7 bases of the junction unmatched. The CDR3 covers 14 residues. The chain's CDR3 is CSASDRGLFQPQHF. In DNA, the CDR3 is TGCAGTGCTTCCGACAGGGGGCTCTTTCAGCCCCAGCATTTT.

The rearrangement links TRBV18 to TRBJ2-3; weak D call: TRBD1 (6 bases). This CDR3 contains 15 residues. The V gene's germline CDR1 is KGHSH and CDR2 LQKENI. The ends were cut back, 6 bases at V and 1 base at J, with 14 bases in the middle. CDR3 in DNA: TGTGCCAGCTCGTTACTGCGGACAGGCACAGATACGCAGTATTTT. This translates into CASSLLRTGTDTQYF.

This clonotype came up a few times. The CDR3 nucleotides are TGTGCCAGCACCTATGTCCGAGGCTCCTACGAGCAGTACTTC. It is translated as CASTYVRGSYEQYF. V usage is TRBV28 and J usage is TRBJ2-7, with D unclear. The V end was cut by 7 bases, the J end by 0 bases, with 13 bases between. The germline gives CDR1 MDHEN, CDR2 SYDVKM. This CDR3 is 14 amino acids long.

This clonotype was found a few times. The CDR3 nucleotides read TGTGCCAGCAGCTCCGGGGGACTAGCGGGACAAGAGACCCAGTACTTC. It encodes CASSSGGLAGQETQYF. This rearrangement joins TRBV7-3 to TRBJ2-5, with 13 bases lining up with TRBD2. After removal of 4 bases from V and 2 bases from J, the junction contained 4 bases not matched to a gene. The CDR3 consists of 16 residues. Per germline, CDR1 SGHTA and CDR2 FQGTGA.

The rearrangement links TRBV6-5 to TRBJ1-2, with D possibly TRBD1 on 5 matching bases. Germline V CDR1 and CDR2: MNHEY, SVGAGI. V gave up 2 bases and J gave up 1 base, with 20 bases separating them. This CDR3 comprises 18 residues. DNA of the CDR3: TGTGCCAGCAGTTACACTTACCCCTCCGTCGACAGTAACTATGGCTACACCTTC. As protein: CASSYTYPSVDSNYGYTF.

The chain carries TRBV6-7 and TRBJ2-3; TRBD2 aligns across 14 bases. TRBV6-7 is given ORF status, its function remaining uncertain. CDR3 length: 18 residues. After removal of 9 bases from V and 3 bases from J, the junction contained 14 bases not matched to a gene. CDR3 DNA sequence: TGTGCCAGTTCTCGACTAGCGGGAGGGCCCTCGGAGACAGATACGCAGTATTTT. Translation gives CASSRLAGGPSETDTQYF.

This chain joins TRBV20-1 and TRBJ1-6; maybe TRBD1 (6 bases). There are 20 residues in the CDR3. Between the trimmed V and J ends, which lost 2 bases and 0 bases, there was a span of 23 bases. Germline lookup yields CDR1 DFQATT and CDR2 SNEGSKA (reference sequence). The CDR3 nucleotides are TGCAGTGCTAGAAACCGGACAGCGACGGCAAACCGCTCCTATAATTCACCCCTCCACTTT. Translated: CSARNRTATANRSYNSPLHF.

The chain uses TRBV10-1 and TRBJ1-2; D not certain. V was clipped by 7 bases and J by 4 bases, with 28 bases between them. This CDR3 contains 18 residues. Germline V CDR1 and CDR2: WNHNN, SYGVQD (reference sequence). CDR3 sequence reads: CASNLSRRAMILSYGYTF. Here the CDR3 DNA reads TGCGCCAGCAATCTGAGTAGGCGGGCCATGATCTTGAGCTATGGCTACACCTTC.

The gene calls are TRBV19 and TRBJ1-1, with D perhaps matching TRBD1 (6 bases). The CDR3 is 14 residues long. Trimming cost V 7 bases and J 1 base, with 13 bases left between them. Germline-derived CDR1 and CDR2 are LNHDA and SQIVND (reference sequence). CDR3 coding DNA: TGTGCCAGTATCCCGGGACACGGGAACACTGAAGCTTTCTTT. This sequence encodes CASIPGHGNTEAFF.

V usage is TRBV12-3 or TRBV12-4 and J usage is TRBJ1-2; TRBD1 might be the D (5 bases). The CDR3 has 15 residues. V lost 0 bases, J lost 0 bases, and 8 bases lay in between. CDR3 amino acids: CASSLASGPNYGYTF. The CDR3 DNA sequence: TGTGCCAGCAGTTTAGCGTCGGGGCCTAACTATGGCTACACCTTC.

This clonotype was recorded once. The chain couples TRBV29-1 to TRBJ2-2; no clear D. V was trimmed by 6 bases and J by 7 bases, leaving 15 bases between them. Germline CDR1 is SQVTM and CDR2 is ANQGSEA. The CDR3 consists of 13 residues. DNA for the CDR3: TGCAGCGTCGCTGAAAGGGTTGGCGGGGAGCTGTTTTTT. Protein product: CSVAERVGGELFF.

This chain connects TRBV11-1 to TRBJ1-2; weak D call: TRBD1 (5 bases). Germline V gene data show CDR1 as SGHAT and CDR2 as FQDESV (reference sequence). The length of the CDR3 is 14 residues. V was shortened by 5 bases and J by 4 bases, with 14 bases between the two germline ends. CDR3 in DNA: TGTGCCAGCAGCCCCAGGGCCCCCTCCTATGGCTACACCTTC. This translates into CASSPRAPSYGYTF.

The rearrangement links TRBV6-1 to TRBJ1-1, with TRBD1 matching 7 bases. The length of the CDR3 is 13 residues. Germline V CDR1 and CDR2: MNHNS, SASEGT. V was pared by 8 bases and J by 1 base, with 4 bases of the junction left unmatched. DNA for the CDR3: TGTGCCAGCTCGACAGGGAGGAACACTGAAGCTTTCTTT. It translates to CASSTGRNTEAFF.

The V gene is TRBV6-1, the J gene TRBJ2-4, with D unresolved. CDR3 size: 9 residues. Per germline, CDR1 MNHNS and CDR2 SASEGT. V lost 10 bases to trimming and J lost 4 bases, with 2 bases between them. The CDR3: CATKNIQYF. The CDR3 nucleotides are TGTGCCACTAAAAACATTCAGTACTTC.

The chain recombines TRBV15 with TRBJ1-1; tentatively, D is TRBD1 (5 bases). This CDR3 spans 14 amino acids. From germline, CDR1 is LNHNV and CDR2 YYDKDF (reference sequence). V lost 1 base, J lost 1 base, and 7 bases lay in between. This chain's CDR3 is CATSRGDRNTEAFF. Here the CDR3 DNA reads TGTGCCACCAGCAGAGGAGACAGGAACACTGAAGCTTTCTTT. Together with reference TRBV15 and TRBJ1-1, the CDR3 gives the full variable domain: DAMVIQNPRYQVTQFGKPVTLSCSQTLNHNVMYWYQQKSSQAPKLLFHYYDKDFNNEADTPDNFQSRRPNTSFCFLDIRSPGLGDTAMYLCATSRGDRNTEAFFGQGTRLTVV.

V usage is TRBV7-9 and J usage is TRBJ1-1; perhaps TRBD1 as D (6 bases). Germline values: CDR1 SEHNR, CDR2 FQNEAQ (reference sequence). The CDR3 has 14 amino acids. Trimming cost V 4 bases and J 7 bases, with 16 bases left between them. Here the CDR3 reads CASSSWQGWGEAFF. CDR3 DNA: TGTGCCAGCAGCTCGTGGCAGGGGTGGGGTGAAGCTTTCTTT.

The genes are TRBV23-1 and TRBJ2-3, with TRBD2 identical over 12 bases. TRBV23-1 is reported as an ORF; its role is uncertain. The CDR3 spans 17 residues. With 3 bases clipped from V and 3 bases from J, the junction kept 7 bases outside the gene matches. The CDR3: CASSHLAGGPVTDTQYF. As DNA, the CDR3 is TGCGCCAGCAGTCATCTAGCGGGAGGGCCCGTAACAGATACGCAGTATTTT.

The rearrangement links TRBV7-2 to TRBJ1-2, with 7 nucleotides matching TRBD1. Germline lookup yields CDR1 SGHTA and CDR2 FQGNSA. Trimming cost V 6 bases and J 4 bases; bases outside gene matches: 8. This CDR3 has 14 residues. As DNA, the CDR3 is TGTGCCAGCAGACGAGGGACAGAGAGCTATGGCTACACCTTC. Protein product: CASRRGTESYGYTF. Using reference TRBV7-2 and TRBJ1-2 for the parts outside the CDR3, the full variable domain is GAGVSQSPSNKVTEKGKDVELRCDPISGHTALYWYRQSLGQGLEFLIYFQGNSAPDKSGLPSDRFSAERTGGSVSTLTIQRTQQEDSAVYLCASRRGTESYGYTFGSGTRLTVV.

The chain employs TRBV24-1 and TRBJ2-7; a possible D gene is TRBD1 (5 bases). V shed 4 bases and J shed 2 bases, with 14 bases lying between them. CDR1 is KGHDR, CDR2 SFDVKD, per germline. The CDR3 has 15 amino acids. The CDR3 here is CATSDPRTSPYEQYF. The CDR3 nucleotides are TGTGCCACCAGTGACCCCAGGACATCCCCCTACGAGCAGTACTTC.

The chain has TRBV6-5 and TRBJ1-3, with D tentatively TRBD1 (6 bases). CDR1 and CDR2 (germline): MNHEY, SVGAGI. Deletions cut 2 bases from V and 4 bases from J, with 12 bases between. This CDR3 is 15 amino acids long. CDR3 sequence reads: CASSYRGGAGNTIYF. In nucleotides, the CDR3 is TGTGCCAGCAGTTACCGCGGGGGGGCGGGAAACACCATATATTTT.

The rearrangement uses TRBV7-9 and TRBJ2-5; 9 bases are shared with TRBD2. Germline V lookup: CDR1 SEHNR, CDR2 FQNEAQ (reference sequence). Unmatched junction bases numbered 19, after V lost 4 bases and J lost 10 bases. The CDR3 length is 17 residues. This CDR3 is CASSSLRGSGGIGIQYF. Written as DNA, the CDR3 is TGTGCCAGCAGCTCATTAAGGGGTAGCGGGGGTATAGGAATCCAGTACTTC. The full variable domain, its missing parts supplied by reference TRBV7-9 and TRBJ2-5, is DTGVSQNPRHKITKRGQNVTFRCDPISEHNRLYWYRQTLGQGPEFLTYFQNEAQLEKSRLLSDRFSAERPKGSFSTLEIQRTEQGDSAMYLCASSSLRGSGGIGIQYFGPGTRLLVL.

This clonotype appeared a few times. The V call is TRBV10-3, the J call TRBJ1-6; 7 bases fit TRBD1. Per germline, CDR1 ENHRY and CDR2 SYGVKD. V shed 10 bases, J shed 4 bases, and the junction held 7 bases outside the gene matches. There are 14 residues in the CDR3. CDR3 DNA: TGTGCCAGCAATCGGGACAGTTATAATTCACCCCTCCACTTT. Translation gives CASNRDSYNSPLHF.

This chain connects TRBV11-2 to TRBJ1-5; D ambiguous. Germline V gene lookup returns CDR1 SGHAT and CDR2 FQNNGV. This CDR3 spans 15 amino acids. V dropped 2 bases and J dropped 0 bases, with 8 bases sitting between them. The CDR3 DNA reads TGTGCCAGCAGCTTAACTTCCGATAGCAATCAGCCCCAGCATTTT. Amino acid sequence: CASSLTSDSNQPQHF.

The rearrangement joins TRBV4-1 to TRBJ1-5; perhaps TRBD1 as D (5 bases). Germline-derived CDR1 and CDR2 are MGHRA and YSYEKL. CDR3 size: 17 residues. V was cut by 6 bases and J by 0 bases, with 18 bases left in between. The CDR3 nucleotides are TGCGCCAGCAGTCGCGGCAGGGCCACTTCTAGCAATCAGCCCCAGCATTTT. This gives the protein CASSRGRATSSNQPQHF.

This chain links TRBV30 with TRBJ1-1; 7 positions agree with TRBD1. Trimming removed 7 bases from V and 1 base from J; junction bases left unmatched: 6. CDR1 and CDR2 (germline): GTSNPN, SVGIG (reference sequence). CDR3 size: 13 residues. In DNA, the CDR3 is TGTGCCTCCCGGGACAGTCGGAACACTGAAGCTTTCTTT. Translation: CASRDSRNTEAFF.

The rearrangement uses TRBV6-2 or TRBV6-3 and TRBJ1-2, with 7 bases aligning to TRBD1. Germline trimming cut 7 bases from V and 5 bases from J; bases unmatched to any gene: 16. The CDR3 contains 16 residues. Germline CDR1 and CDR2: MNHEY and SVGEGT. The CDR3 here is CASIPREEGAFYGYTF. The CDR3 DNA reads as TGTGCCAGCATACCCCGGGAGGAGGGGGCCTTTTATGGCTACACCTTC.

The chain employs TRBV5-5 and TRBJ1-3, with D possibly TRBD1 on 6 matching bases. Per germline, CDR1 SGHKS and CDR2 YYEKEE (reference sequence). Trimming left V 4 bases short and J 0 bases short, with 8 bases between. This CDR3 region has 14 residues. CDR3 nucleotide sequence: TGTGCCAGCAGCACAGGGAGCTCTGGAAACACCATATATTTT. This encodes CASSTGSSGNTIYF. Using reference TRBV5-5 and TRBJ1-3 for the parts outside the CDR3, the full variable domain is DAGVTQSPTHLIKTRGQQVTLRCSPISGHKSVSWYQQVLGQGPQFIFQYYEKEERGRGNFPDRFSARQFPNYSSELNVNALLLGDSALYLCASSTGSSGNTIYFGEGSWLTVV.

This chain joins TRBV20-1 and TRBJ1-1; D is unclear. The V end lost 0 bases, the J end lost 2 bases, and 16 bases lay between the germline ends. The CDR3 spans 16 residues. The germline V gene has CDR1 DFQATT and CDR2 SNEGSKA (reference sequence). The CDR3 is CSARDSFGQANTEAFF. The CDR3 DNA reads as TGCAGTGCTAGAGATTCCTTTGGCCAGGCAAACACTGAAGCTTTCTTT.